Below, 31 T cell receptor beta chains from the same sample are listed, as sequenced in a study of blood T cell repertoires in COVID-19 (dated by TCRdb to about 2020). Receptor amplification or capture employed the immunoSEQ multiplex PCR assay. TCRdb obtained this table from immuneACCESS and retained in-frame rearrangements with V and J assigned. These tables miss some clones; where compared with another copy, unresolved V genes account for less than half of the shortfall, and the remainder is unexplained. The sample table records roughly 280,000 clones; approximately 89% of these occur just once. The top ten clones comprise about 3% of the sample. The sequenced material came from PBMCs or T cells enriched from blood (not recorded which). The source is a man in his forties who had been exposed to COVID-19.

The V call is TRBV6-5, the J call TRBJ2-2, with 13 bases fitting TRBD2. The CDR3 totals 15 residues. Unmatched junction bases numbered 0, after V lost 4 bases and J lost 4 bases. CDR1 MNHEY and CDR2 SVGAGI come from the germline V gene. CDR3 bases: TGTGCCAGCAGTTGGACTAGCGGGAGCACCGGGGAGCTGTTTTTT. This encodes CASSWTSGSTGELFF.

The chain has TRBV19 and TRBJ1-2; D unresolved. The V end was cut by 7 bases, the J end by 0 bases, with 15 bases between. Germline V lookup: CDR1 LNHDA, CDR2 SQIVND (reference sequence). CDR3 size: 15 residues. The CDR3 coding sequence is TGTGCCAGTAATGGAGGGCGGACGGCTAACTATGGCTACACCTTC. It specifies CASNGGRTANYGYTF.

The chain is built from TRBV5-1 and TRBJ2-3; 10 nucleotides align to TRBD2. Germline CDR1 reads SGHRS; CDR2 reads YFSETQ. With 0 bases clipped from V and 3 bases from J, the junction kept 4 bases outside the gene matches. CDR3 size: 16 residues. CDR3 DNA sequence: TGCGCCAGCAGCTTGGGATCTAGCGGGAGTACAGATACGCAGTATTTT. This codes for CASSLGSSGSTDTQYF.

The chain couples TRBV24-1 to TRBJ2-2; TRBD2 agrees at 8 bases. From germline, CDR1 is KGHDR and CDR2 SFDVKD. This CDR3 contains 15 residues. With V trimmed by 9 bases and J by 7 bases, 12 bases remained unmatched. In DNA, the CDR3 is TGTGCCACCGGGGTACCGGGACTAGGAGGCGGGGAGCTGTTTTTT. Its translation: CATGVPGLGGGELFF.

In DNA, the CDR3 is TGTGCCAGCACCGAGAGGACTTTCACCGGGGAGCTGTTTTTT. Its protein product is CASTERTFTGELFF. The chain couples TRBV7-9 to TRBJ2-2; D is possibly TRBD2 (5 bases). Germline lookup yields CDR1 SEHNR and CDR2 FQNEAQ (reference sequence). The CDR3 spans 14 residues. V was pared by 7 bases and J by 4 bases, with 13 bases between. Full variable domain (missing parts from reference TRBV7-9 and TRBJ2-2): DTGVSQNPRHKITKRGQNVTFRCDPISEHNRLYWYRQTLGQGPEFLTYFQNEAQLEKSRLLSDRFSAERPKGSFSTLEIQRTEQGDSAMYLCASTERTFTGELFFGEGSRLTVL.

The chain couples TRBV2 to TRBJ2-5; 8 bases are shared with TRBD1. CDR1 is SNHLY, CDR2 FYNNEI, per germline. The CDR3 contains 13 residues. V shed 6 bases, J shed 2 bases, and the junction held 2 bases outside the gene matches. The CDR3 sequence: CASRRDRQETQYF. CDR3 in DNA: TGTGCCAGCAGGAGGGACAGGCAAGAGACCCAGTACTTC.

The chain links TRBV5-8 to TRBJ1-2, with D tentatively TRBD1 (5 bases). The CDR3 runs to 16 residues. Trimming removed 0 bases at V and 6 bases at J, with 18 bases between. Germline V gene data show CDR1 as SGHTS and CDR2 as YDEGEE. CDR3 in DNA: TGTGCCAGCAGCTTGGGTCAGGGTTTGGTAAGGGATGGCTACACCTTC. Translating it yields CASSLGQGLVRDGYTF. Supplemented by reference TRBV5-8 and TRBJ1-2, the full variable domain reads EAGVTQSPTHLIKTRGQQATLRCSPISGHTSVYWYQQALGLGLQFLLWYDEGEERNRGNFPPRFSGRQFPNYSSELNVNALELEDSALYLCASSLGQGLVRDGYTFGSGTRLTVV.

In nucleotides, the CDR3 is TGTGCCTGGAGTGATCGGACAGGCGACACCGGGGAGCTGTTTTTT. It yields the protein CAWSDRTGDTGELFF. This chain uses TRBV30 with TRBJ2-2; 7 bases line up with TRBD1. The CDR3 length is 15 residues. The V segment lost 1 base and the J segment 3 bases; nucleotides outside the gene matches: 5. Germline assignment: CDR1 GTSNPN and CDR2 SVGIG (reference sequence).

This sequence joins TRBV2 and TRBJ1-5; D unclear. V was trimmed by 5 bases and J by 0 bases, leaving 14 bases between them. The V gene's germline CDR1 is SNHLY and CDR2 FYNNEI. This CDR3 contains 16 residues. CDR3 bases: TGTGCCAGCAGTTTACGGGAAAGTCTTAGCAATCAGCCCCAGCATTTT. As protein: CASSLRESLSNQPQHF.

The chain couples TRBV13 to TRBJ2-5; D gene unclear. Germline assignment: CDR1 PRHDT and CDR2 FYEKMQ (reference sequence). The V gene lost 5 bases and the J gene lost 5 bases, with 12 bases spanning the gap. The CDR3 is 13 residues long. The CDR3 region is CASSPPPRETQYF. CDR3 DNA: TGTGCCAGCAGCCCACCCCCGCGGGAGACCCAGTACTTC.

This rearrangement joins TRBV6-6 to TRBJ2-7, with 12 bases identical to TRBD1. Trimming took 2 bases from V and 5 from J; bases not matched to a gene: 4. Germline V gene data show CDR1 as MNHNY and CDR2 as SVGAGI (reference sequence). The CDR3 sequence is 15 residues long. CDR3 sequence reads: CASSYGTGGPHEQYF. The CDR3 nucleotides read TGTGCCAGCAGTTACGGGACAGGGGGCCCCCACGAGCAGTACTTC.

This clone showed up just once. This chain links TRBV10-3 with TRBJ1-1; 10 bases line up with TRBD1. V dropped 5 bases and J dropped 8; count of bases not matched to a gene: 5. The CDR3 sequence is 13 residues long. The germline V gene encodes CDR1 ENHRY and CDR2 SYGVKD. CDR3 sequence: CAISSGTGDEAFF. The CDR3 region has the DNA TGTGCCATCAGTTCCGGGACAGGGGACGAAGCTTTCTTT.

The chain carries TRBV7-9 and TRBJ2-1; TRBD1 aligns across 9 bases. Germline CDR1 is SEHNR and CDR2 is FQNEAQ (reference sequence). The V and J ends lost 5 bases and 9 bases, in that order; junction bases with no gene match: 14. The CDR3 consists of 16 residues. CDR3 DNA sequence: TGTGCCAGCAGCAGTCCAGGGACAGGGAGATCAGGTGAGCAGTTCTTC. Translated, it gives CASSSPGTGRSGEQFF.

The chain has TRBV5-6 and TRBJ1-4; D is possibly TRBD1 (6 bases). This CDR3 is 17 amino acids long. CDR1 is SGHDT, CDR2 YYEEEE, per germline. The V gene lost 2 bases and the J gene lost 7 bases, with 21 bases spanning the gap. The CDR3 DNA reads TGTGCCAGCAGCTTAGGTATTAGTACAGGGCTTGGTGAAAAACTGTTTTTT. It is translated as CASSLGISTGLGEKLFF.

This clone appeared once. The chain has TRBV28 and TRBJ1-4, with D possibly TRBD1 on 6 matching bases. The CDR3 is 15 residues long. Germline CDR1 reads MDHEN; CDR2 reads SYDVKM. Trimming shortened V by 5 bases and J by 0 bases, and 10 bases separated the two germline ends. In DNA form, the CDR3 reads TGTGCCAGCAGTCTGGACAGTGCAACTAATGAAAAACTGTTTTTT. As protein: CASSLDSATNEKLFF.

In this sample, this clone turned up once. The gene calls are TRBV20-1 and TRBJ2-3; TRBD2 might be the D (6 bases). This CDR3 spans 8 amino acids. V lost 6 bases and J lost 13, with 8 bases in between. The V gene's germline CDR1 is DFQATT and CDR2 SNEGSKA (reference sequence). The DNA of the CDR3 is TGCAGTGCCGCTAGCGAGTATTTT. The encoded protein is CSAASEYF.

This chain joins TRBV27 and TRBJ2-7; 9 bases are a match to TRBD2. The ends lost 1 base at V and 1 base at J; junction bases unmatched: 2. The CDR3 runs 15 residues. In germline, CDR1 is MNHEY, CDR2 SMNVEV (reference sequence). The CDR3 spells CASSLFSGRSYEQYF. The CDR3 DNA reads as TGTGCCAGCAGTTTATTTAGCGGGAGATCCTACGAGCAGTACTTC.

The CDR3 sequence is CASSLAGQGKSEAFF. The CDR3 DNA follows: TGTGCCAGCAGCTTAGCCGGTCAGGGAAAAAGTGAAGCTTTCTTT. This chain links TRBV11-2 with TRBJ1-1; tentatively, D is TRBD1 (5 bases). V was cut by 1 base and J by 7 bases, with 16 bases left in between. The germline CDR1 and CDR2 sequences are SGHAT and FQNNGV. The CDR3 contains 15 residues. Supplemented by reference TRBV11-2 and TRBJ1-1, the full variable domain reads EAGVAQSPRYKIIEKRQSVAFWCNPISGHATLYWYQQILGQGPKLLIQFQNNGVVDDSQLPKDRFSAERLKGVDSTLKIQPAKLEDSAVYLCASSLAGQGKSEAFFGQGTRLTVV.

This clone was seen only once. In DNA form, the CDR3 reads TGTGCCAGCAGTCGGACAGGACTAATACAAGAGACCCAGTACTTC. Residues: CASSRTGLIQETQYF. The chain links TRBV27 to TRBJ2-5, with D tentatively TRBD1 (7 bases). The CDR3 sequence is 15 residues long. From germline, CDR1 is MNHEY and CDR2 SMNVEV (reference sequence). V dropped 5 bases and J dropped 2 bases, with 15 bases sitting between them.

V is TRBV5-1 and J is TRBJ2-2; 8 bases line up with TRBD2. The V gene end was trimmed by 3 bases and the J gene end by 14 bases; junction bases not matched to a gene: 9. Germline-derived CDR1 and CDR2 are SGHRS and YFSETQ. The CDR3 has 13 residues. In nucleotides, the CDR3 is TGCGCCAGCAGCTCCGCCCGGCGGGAGGATCTGTTTTTT. This translates into CASSSARREDLFF.

The J gene is TRBJ1-2, the V gene TRBV11-3, with D possibly being TRBD1 (6 bases). This CDR3 comprises 13 residues. V was shortened by 5 bases and J by 4 bases, with 11 bases between the two germline ends. CDR1 SGHNT and CDR2 YENEEA come from the germline V gene. In DNA form, the CDR3 reads TGTGCCAGCAGCCCTAGGGACACCTATGGCTACACCTTC. As protein: CASSPRDTYGYTF.

The chain uses TRBV27 and TRBJ2-1, with 7 bases fitting TRBD1. In germline, CDR1 is MNHEY, CDR2 SMNVEV (reference sequence). The V segment lost 7 bases and the J segment 5 bases; nucleotides outside the gene matches: 8. The CDR3 totals 14 residues. CDR3 sequence: CASKSTGIHNEQFF. The CDR3 bases are TGTGCCAGCAAATCGACAGGGATCCACAATGAGCAGTTCTTC.

J is TRBJ1-1 and V is TRBV13, with unresolved D. Per the germline V gene, CDR1 is PRHDT and CDR2 is FYEKMQ (reference sequence). The germline V and J ends were trimmed by 10 bases and 1 base, with 10 bases remaining between them. The CDR3 runs to 12 residues. The CDR3, as DNA: TGTGCCACCGGGTCAAGGAACACTGAAGCTTTCTTT. As protein: CATGSRNTEAFF.

The chain has TRBV19 and TRBJ2-4, with TRBD1 as a possible D gene (6 bases). CDR3 length: 16 amino acids. Germline V gives CDR1 LNHDA, CDR2 SQIVND (reference sequence). V shed 5 bases and J shed 0 bases, with 14 bases lying between them. The CDR3 DNA reads as TGTGCCAGTAGTGTGTCCGGGACAATAGCCAAAAACATTCAGTACTTC. Its translation: CASSVSGTIAKNIQYF.

In nucleotides, the CDR3 is TGTGCCAGCAGTCCATACAGCGCGGGTCAGCCCCAGCATTTT. It is translated as CASSPYSAGQPQHF. The J gene is TRBJ1-5, the V gene TRBV28, with D unclear. The ends were cut back, 5 bases at V and 6 bases at J, with 14 bases in the middle. The CDR3 totals 14 residues. CDR1 MDHEN and CDR2 SYDVKM come from the germline V gene.

This chain joins TRBV7-9 and TRBJ2-2; the D gene is possibly TRBD1 (6 bases). Germline CDR1 SEHNR, CDR2 FQNEAQ (reference sequence). The germline V and J ends were trimmed by 6 bases and 4 bases, with 15 bases remaining between them. The CDR3 is 15 amino acids. CDR3: CASRSSRGPTGELFF. In nucleotides, the CDR3 is TGTGCCAGCAGAAGCTCCAGGGGTCCCACCGGGGAGCTGTTTTTT.

The chain is built from TRBV25-1 and TRBJ2-7; 9 bases are shared with TRBD1. The trim removed 6 bases at V and 5 bases at J, leaving 8 bases unmatched. The V gene's germline CDR1 is MGHDK and CDR2 SYGVNS. This CDR3 spans 14 amino acids. The CDR3 spells CASRRTGAGHEQYF. The CDR3, as DNA: TGTGCCAGCAGAAGGACAGGGGCTGGCCACGAGCAGTACTTC.

This clone was seen only once. The chain links TRBV9 to TRBJ2-5; 8 bases align to TRBD1. The CDR3 totals 15 residues. V was clipped by 3 bases and J by 5 bases; unmatched bases: 9. The V gene's germline CDR1 is SGDLS and CDR2 YYNGEE. The CDR3 coding sequence is TGTGCCAGCAGCGCCCGACAGGGGAATTGGGAGACCCAGTACTTC. Translating gives CASSARQGNWETQYF.

This sequence joins TRBV28 and TRBJ2-1, with 11 bases matching TRBD2. V shed 3 bases and J 12 bases; nucleotides not matched to a gene: 16. CDR1 and CDR2 from the germline V gene are MDHEN and SYDVKM. This CDR3 is built from 17 residues. CDR3 in DNA: TGTGCCAGCAGTTTCGGAGGGGGGACTAGCGGTGCCCTATGGCAGTTCTTC. It specifies CASSFGGGTSGALWQFF.

The chain carries TRBV19 and TRBJ1-4; D gene uncertain. CDR3 length: 13 amino acids. Trimming took off 9 bases at V and 7 bases at J, with 15 bases between the two ends. Germline V gives CDR1 LNHDA, CDR2 SQIVND (reference sequence). DNA of the CDR3: TGTGCCAGCCGAAGGAGGGATACTGAAAAACTGTTTTTT. Its protein is CASRRRDTEKLFF.

CDR3 bases: TGCAGCGTTGAAATACAGCTGAACACTGAAGCTTTCTTT. Amino acids: CSVEIQLNTEAFF. The V gene is TRBV29-1, the J gene TRBJ1-1; D is ambiguous. Germline V CDR1 and CDR2: SQVTM, ANQGSEA. CDR3 length: 13 amino acids. The V end was cut by 2 bases, the J end by 0 bases, with 7 bases between.